This T cell receptor beta chain was observed in a study of shared clonotypes between healthy human individuals. This CDR3 comprises 12 residues. V was clipped by 0 bases and J by 14 bases, with 12 bases between them. Germline values: CDR1 MNHNY, CDR2 SVGAGI (reference sequence). This clone was seen only once. At the deep level, the assay was run. Method: immunoSEQ multiplex PCR; TCRdb's copy keeps in-frame clones and lacks some. The sample carries around 750,000 clones, over 65% recorded once. Sequenced sample: memory CD4+ T cells sorted from blood. Subset reported: CD45RA-negative fraction. This receptor was taken from a woman aged 30 to 39 in good health. The rearrangement uses TRBV6-6 and TRBJ2-3, with D tentatively TRBD2 (6 bases). The CDR3 DNA reads as TGTGCCAGCAGTTACTCGAACGGGGGACTGTATTTT. This sequence encodes CASSYSNGGLYF.